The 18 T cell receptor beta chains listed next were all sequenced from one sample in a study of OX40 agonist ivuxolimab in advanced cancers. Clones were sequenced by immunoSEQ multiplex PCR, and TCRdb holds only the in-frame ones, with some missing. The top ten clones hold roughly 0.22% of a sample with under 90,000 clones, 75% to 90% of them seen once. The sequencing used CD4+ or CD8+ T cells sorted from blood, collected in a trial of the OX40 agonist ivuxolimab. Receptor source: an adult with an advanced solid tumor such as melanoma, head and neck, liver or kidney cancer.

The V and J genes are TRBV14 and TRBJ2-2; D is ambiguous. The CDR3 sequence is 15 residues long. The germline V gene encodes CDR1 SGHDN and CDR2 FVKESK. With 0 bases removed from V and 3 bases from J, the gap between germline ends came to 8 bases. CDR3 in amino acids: CASSQDSDYTGELFF. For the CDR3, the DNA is TGTGCCAGCAGCCAAGATAGTGATTACACCGGGGAGCTGTTTTTT.

The DNA of the CDR3 is TGTGCCAGCACCGCCCCTGACCGGGGGGCAAATGAGCAGTTCTTC. Its protein is CASTAPDRGANEQFF. The chain is built from TRBV6-6 and TRBJ2-1; weak D call: TRBD2 (7 bases). This CDR3 spans 15 amino acids. With 7 bases removed from V and 7 bases from J, the gap between germline ends came to 20 bases. Germline-derived CDR1 and CDR2 are MNHNY and SVGAGI (reference sequence).

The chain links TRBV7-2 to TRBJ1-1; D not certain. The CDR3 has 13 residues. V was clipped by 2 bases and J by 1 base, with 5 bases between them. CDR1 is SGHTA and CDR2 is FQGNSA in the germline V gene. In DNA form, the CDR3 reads TGTGCCAGCAGCTTATGGGAGAACACTGAAGCTTTCTTT. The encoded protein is CASSLWENTEAFF.

The CDR3 bases are TGTGCCAGCAGTTGGGGCCCGGGGAGGGGAGAGACCCAGTACTTC. It is translated as CASSWGPGRGETQYF. V is TRBV5-6 and J is TRBJ2-5, with 7 bases aligning to TRBD2. Trimming cost V 5 bases and J 4 bases; bases outside gene matches: 11. Germline loops: CDR1 SGHDT, CDR2 YYEEEE. CDR3 length equals 15 residues.

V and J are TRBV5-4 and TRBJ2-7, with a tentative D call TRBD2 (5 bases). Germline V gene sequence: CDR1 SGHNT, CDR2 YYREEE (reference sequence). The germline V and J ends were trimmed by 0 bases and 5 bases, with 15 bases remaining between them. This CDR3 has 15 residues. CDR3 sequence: CASSLARGAGDEQYF. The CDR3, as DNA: TGTGCCAGCAGCTTGGCTCGGGGTGCCGGCGACGAGCAGTACTTC.

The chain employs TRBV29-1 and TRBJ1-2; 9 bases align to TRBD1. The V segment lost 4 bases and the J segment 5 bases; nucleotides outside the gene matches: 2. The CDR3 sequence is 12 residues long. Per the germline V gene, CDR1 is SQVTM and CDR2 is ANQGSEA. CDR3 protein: CSVGQGGYGYTF. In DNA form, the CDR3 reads TGCAGCGTTGGACAGGGGGGTTATGGCTACACCTTC.

CDR3 in amino acids: CASSIRGNEKLFF. CDR3 DNA: TGTGCCAGTAGTATTCGGGGAAATGAAAAACTGTTTTTT. V is TRBV19 and J is TRBJ1-4, with D uncertain. Germline CDR1 and CDR2: LNHDA and SQIVND (reference sequence). V lost 3 bases, J lost 5 bases, and 7 bases lay in between. CDR3 length: 13 amino acids.

As DNA, the CDR3 is TGTGCCAGCAGTTACCCCAATTCACCCCTCCACTTT. This translates into CASSYPNSPLHF. The chain employs TRBV6-5 and TRBJ1-6; D not certain. The CDR3 totals 12 residues. Trimming shortened V by 2 bases and J by 7 bases, and 3 bases separated the two germline ends. In germline, CDR1 is MNHEY, CDR2 SVGAGI.

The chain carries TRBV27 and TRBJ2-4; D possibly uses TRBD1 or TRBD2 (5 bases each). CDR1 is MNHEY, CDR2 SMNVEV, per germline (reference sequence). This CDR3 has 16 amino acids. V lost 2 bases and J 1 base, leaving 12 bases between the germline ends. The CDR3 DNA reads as TGTGCCAGCAGTTTAGTCCGGGACGGGGCCAAAAACATTCAGTACTTC. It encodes CASSLVRDGAKNIQYF.

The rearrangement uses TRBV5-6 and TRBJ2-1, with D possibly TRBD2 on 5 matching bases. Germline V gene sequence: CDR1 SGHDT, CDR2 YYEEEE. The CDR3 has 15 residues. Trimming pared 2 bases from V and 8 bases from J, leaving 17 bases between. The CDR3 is CASSFVTRRFDEQFF. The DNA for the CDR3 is TGTGCCAGCAGCTTTGTCACTAGGCGATTCGATGAGCAGTTCTTC.

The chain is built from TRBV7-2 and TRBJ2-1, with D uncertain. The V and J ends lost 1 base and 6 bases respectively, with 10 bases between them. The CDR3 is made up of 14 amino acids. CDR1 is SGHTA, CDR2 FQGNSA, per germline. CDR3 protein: CASSLEGSSNEQFF. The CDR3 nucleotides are TGTGCCAGCAGCTTAGAGGGTAGCTCCAATGAGCAGTTCTTC.

The DNA of the CDR3 is TGTGCCAGCAGCAGAGCGGGAGGGGTATACAATGAGCAGTTCTTC. This sequence encodes CASSRAGGVYNEQFF. V usage is TRBV7-2 and J usage is TRBJ2-1; 10 bases are a match to TRBD2. V gave up 5 bases and J gave up 4 bases; unmatched junction bases: 5. Germline V CDR1 and CDR2: SGHTA, FQGNSA. The CDR3 is 15 amino acids.

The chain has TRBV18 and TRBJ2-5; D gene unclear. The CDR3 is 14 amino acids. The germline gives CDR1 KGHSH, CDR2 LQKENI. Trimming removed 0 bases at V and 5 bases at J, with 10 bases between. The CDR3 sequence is CASSPPSARETQYF. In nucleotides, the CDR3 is TGTGCCAGCTCACCACCCTCGGCGCGGGAGACCCAGTACTTC.

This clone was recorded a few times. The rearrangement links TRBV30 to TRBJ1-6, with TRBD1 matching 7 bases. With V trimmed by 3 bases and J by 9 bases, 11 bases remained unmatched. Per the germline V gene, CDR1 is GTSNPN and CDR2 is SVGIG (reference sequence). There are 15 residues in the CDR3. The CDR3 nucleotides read TGTGCCTGGAGGGTTCAAGGGGGCAAGACTTCACCCCTCCACTTT. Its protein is CAWRVQGGKTSPLHF.

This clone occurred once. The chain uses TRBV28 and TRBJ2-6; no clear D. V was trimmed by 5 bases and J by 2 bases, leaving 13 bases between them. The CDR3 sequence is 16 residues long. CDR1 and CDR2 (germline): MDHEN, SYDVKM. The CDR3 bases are TGTGCCAGCAGTCTCGATCTTATGGCTGGGGCCAACGTCCTGACTTTC. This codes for CASSLDLMAGANVLTF.

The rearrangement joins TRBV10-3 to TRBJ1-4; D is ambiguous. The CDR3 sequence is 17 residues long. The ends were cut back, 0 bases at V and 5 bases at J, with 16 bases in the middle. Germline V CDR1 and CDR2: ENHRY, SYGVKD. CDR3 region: CAISESVGPYVNEKLFF. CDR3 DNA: TGTGCCATCAGTGAGTCGGTTGGGCCCTACGTAAATGAAAAACTGTTTTTT.

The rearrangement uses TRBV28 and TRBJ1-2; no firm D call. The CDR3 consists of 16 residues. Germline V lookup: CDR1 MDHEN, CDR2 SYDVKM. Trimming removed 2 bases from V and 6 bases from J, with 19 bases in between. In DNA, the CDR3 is TGTGCCAGCAGTTTAAGGAAAAGGGAGAAAGTAAATGGCTACACCTTC. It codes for CASSLRKREKVNGYTF.

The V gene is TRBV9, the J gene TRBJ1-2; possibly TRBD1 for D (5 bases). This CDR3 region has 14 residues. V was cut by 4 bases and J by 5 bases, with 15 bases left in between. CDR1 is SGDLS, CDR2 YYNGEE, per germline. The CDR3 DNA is TGTGCCAGCAGCCCCCACCCTGACAGTTATGGCTACACCTTC. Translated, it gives CASSPHPDSYGYTF.